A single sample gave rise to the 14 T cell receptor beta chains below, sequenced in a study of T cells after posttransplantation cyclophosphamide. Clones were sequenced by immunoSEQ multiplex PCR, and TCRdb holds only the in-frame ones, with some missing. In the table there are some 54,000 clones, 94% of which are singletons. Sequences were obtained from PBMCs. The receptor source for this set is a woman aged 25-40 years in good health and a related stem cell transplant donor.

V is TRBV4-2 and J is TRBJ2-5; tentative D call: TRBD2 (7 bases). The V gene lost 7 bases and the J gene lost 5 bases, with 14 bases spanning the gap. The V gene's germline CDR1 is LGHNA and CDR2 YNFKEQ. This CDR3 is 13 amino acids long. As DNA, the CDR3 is TGTGCCAGCACCCGAGGGGGGGACGAGACCCAGTACTTC. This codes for CASTRGGDETQYF.

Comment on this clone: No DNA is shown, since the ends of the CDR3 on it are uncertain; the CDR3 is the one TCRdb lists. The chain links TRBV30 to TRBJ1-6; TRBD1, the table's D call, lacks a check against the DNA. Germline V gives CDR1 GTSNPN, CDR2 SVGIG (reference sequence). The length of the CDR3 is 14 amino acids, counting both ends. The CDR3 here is CAWSTSGDRVPLHF.

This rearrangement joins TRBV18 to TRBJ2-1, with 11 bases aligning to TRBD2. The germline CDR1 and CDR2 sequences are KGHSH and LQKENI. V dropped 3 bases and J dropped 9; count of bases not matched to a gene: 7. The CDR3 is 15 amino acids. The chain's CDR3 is CASSPGTSGGGEQFF. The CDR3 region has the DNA TGTGCCAGCTCACCCGGTACTAGCGGGGGCGGTGAGCAGTTCTTC.

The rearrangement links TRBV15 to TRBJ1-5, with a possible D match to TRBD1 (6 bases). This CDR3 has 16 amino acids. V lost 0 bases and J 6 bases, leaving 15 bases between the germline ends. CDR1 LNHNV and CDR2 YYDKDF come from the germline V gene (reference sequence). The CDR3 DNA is TGTGCCACCAGCAGAGATCGTGACAGAGGGGGTCAGCCCCAGCATTTT. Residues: CATSRDRDRGGQPQHF.

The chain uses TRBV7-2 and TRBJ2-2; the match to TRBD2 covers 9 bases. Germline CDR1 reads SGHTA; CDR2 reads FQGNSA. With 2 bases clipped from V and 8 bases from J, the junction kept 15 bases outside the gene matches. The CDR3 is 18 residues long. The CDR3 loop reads CASSLRWRTPAGGGELFF. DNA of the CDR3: TGTGCCAGCAGCTTACGGTGGCGCACGCCAGCGGGGGGAGGGGAGCTGTTTTTT.

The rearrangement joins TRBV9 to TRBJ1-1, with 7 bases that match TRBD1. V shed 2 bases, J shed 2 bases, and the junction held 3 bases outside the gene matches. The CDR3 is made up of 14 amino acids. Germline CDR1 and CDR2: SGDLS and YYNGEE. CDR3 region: CASSVGQRNTEAFF. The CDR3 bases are TGTGCCAGCAGCGTGGGACAGAGAAACACTGAAGCTTTCTTT.

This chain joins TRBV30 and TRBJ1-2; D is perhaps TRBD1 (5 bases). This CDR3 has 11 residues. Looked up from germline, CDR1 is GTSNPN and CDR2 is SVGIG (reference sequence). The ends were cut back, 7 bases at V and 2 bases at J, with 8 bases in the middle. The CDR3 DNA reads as TGTGCCTCCGGGGGGAACTATGGCTACACCTTC. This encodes CASGGNYGYTF.

The CDR3 DNA reads TGTGCCAGCAGCTTACTTTTAGGGGCCCTCTACAATGAGCAGTTCTTC. As protein: CASSLLLGALYNEQFF. V is TRBV7-2 and J is TRBJ2-1, with D possibly TRBD1 on 5 matching bases. Trimming cost V 2 bases and J 3 bases, with 14 bases left between them. CDR1 is SGHTA, CDR2 FQGNSA, per germline. This CDR3 comprises 16 residues. Drawing the rest from reference TRBV7-2 and TRBJ2-1, the complete variable domain is GAGVSQSPSNKVTEKGKDVELRCDPISGHTALYWYRQSLGQGLEFLIYFQGNSAPDKSGLPSDRFSAERTGGSVSTLTIQRTQQEDSAVYLCASSLLLGALYNEQFFGPGTRLTVL.

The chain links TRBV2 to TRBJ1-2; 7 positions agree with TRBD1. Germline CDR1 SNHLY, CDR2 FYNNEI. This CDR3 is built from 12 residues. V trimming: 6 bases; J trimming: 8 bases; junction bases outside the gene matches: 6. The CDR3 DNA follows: TGTGCCAGCAGGGGACAGTTATGGGGCTACACCTTC. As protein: CASRGQLWGYTF.

CDR3 loop: CASSVGGDRGLYGYTF. The CDR3 nucleotides read TGTGCCAGCAGCGTCGGGGGGGACAGAGGCCTATATGGCTACACCTTC. The V gene is TRBV7-9, the J gene TRBJ1-2; 7 bases are a match to TRBD1. This CDR3 is built from 16 residues. After removal of 5 bases from V and 5 bases from J, the junction contained 14 bases not matched to a gene. From germline, CDR1 is SEHNR and CDR2 FQNEAQ (reference sequence).

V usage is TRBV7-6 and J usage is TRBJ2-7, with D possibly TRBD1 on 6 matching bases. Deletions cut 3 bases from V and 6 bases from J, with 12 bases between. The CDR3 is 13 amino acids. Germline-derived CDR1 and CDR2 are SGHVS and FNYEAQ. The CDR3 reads CASSFDRPSEQYF. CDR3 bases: TGTGCCAGCAGCTTTGACAGGCCCTCCGAGCAGTACTTC.

This CDR3 is CASSLSENTEAFF. In nucleotides, the CDR3 is TGTGCCAGCAGCTTATCAGAGAACACTGAAGCTTTCTTT. The J gene is TRBJ1-1, the V gene TRBV7-2; D remains unclear. The V gene lost 2 bases and the J gene lost 1 base, with 5 bases spanning the gap. CDR3 length: 13 amino acids. From germline, CDR1 is SGHTA and CDR2 FQGNSA.

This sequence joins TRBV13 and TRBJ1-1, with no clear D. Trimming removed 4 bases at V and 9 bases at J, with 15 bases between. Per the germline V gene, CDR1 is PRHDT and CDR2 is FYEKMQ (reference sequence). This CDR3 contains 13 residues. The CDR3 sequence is CASSSEGKGKAFF. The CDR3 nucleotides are TGTGCCAGCAGCTCGGAGGGAAAAGGGAAAGCTTTCTTT.

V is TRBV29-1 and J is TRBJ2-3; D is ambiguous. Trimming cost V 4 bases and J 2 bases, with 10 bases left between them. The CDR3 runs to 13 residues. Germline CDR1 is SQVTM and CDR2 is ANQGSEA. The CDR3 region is CSVVPVDTDTQYF. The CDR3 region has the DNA TGCAGCGTTGTGCCGGTCGACACAGATACGCAGTATTTT.